The 12 T cell receptor beta chains in this list originate from one sample, sequenced in a study of blood T cells in healthy people across ages. A sample-barcoded 5' primer and a J-beta primer mix were used in a second PCR of roughly 7 to 12 cycles. TCRdb processed the 5' RACE reads anew with MiXCR; each CDR3 protein has one entry. The table shows around 1,500,000 distinct CDR3 sequences, with under 30% occurring only once. Source material: blood. The receptors derive from a woman between 25 and 40 years old in good health.

This clonotype turned up a few times. The V call is TRBV15, the J call TRBJ1-5; D uncertain. Germline values: CDR1 LNHNV, CDR2 YYDKDF (reference sequence). The length of the CDR3 is 17 residues. Trimming cost V 4 bases and J 5 bases, with 21 bases left between them. The DNA of the CDR3 is TGTGCCACCAGCATTTACGGGCCTCCGACCGGCGATCAGCCCCAGCATTTT. Translating gives CATSIYGPPTGDQPQHF.

The table lists this clonotype with a few counts. The chain uses TRBV5-6 and TRBJ2-1, with 7 positions matching TRBD1. This CDR3 contains 13 residues. The V segment lost 4 bases and the J segment 7 bases; nucleotides outside the gene matches: 5. The germline V gene has CDR1 SGHDT and CDR2 YYEEEE. CDR3 DNA: TGTGCCAGCAGCGGGGACAGCCAAAATGAGCAGTTCTTC. Translating it yields CASSGDSQNEQFF.

This clonotype was counted at least ten times. This chain links TRBV4-3 with TRBJ2-7, with D perhaps assigned TRBD1 or TRBD2 (5 bases each). V was trimmed by 4 bases and J by 5 bases, leaving 15 bases between them. From germline, CDR1 is LGHNA and CDR2 YSLEER. This CDR3 contains 14 residues. CDR3 loop: CASSPGAGLDEQYF. CDR3 in DNA: TGCGCCAGCAGCCCCGGGGCAGGGCTGGACGAGCAGTACTTC.

This clonotype came up a few times. The chain recombines TRBV7-2 with TRBJ2-5; D may be TRBD1 (6 bases). The CDR3 contains 15 residues. Germline-derived CDR1 and CDR2 are SGHTA and FQGNSA. V lost 2 bases and J 4 bases, leaving 14 bases between the germline ends. The DNA for the CDR3 is TGTGCCAGCAGCTTAAGATCAGGGGCGAGAGAGACCCAGTACTTC. Residues: CASSLRSGARETQYF.

This clonotype appeared many times. This rearrangement joins TRBV29-1 to TRBJ2-7; D is ambiguous. Trimming shortened V by 3 bases and J by 6 bases, and 9 bases separated the two germline ends. The CDR3 runs to 11 residues. Per germline, CDR1 SQVTM and CDR2 ANQGSEA. DNA of the CDR3: TGCAGCGTTGATGAAGGGTCCGAGCAGTACTTC. This sequence encodes CSVDEGSEQYF.

The chain carries TRBV9 and TRBJ2-1; weak D call: TRBD1 (7 bases). Trimming pared 0 bases from V and 2 bases from J, leaving 12 bases between. Germline CDR1 reads SGDLS; CDR2 reads YYNGEE. The CDR3 is 16 residues long. CDR3 nucleotides: TGTGCCAGCAGCGTAGGCGGCGGGACAGCCTACAATGAGCAGTTCTTC. Amino acid sequence: CASSVGGGTAYNEQFF.

This clonotype was counted ten times or more. The rearrangement joins TRBV20-1 to TRBJ2-7; D is perhaps TRBD2 (5 bases). The CDR3 is made up of 12 amino acids. Between the trimmed V and J ends, which lost 3 bases and 1 base, there was a span of 7 bases. Germline V gene data show CDR1 as DFQATT and CDR2 as SNEGSKA (reference sequence). The CDR3 sequence: CSASPGSYEQYF. The CDR3 DNA reads TGCAGTGCTAGTCCGGGGTCCTACGAGCAGTACTTC.

The chain has TRBV10-3 and TRBJ1-1, with TRBD1 as a possible D gene (5 bases). The V end was cut by 8 bases, the J end by 4 bases, with 14 bases between. The CDR3 extends over 13 amino acids. Germline CDR1 is ENHRY and CDR2 is SYGVKD. DNA for the CDR3: TGTGCCATCTCGGGGGGAAGGGGCACTGAAGCTTTCTTT. Residues: CAISGGRGTEAFF.

In nucleotides, the CDR3 is TGCAGTGCTAGGTTGGCCCCAGGGGCCACAGATACGCAGTATTTT. Its protein product is CSARLAPGATDTQYF. The J gene is TRBJ2-3, the V gene TRBV20-1, with D tentatively TRBD1 (6 bases). In germline, CDR1 is DFQATT, CDR2 SNEGSKA (reference sequence). The CDR3 runs to 15 residues. The V gene lost 3 bases and the J gene lost 2 bases, with 15 bases spanning the gap.

The chain links TRBV12-3 or TRBV12-4 to TRBJ2-5, with TRBD1 matching 9 bases. The CDR3 is made up of 15 amino acids. Trimming removed 6 bases from V and 6 bases from J; junction bases left unmatched: 11. CDR3 protein: CASSLSQGAPKTQYF. Here the CDR3 DNA reads TGTGCCAGCAGCCTTTCACAGGGGGCGCCGAAGACCCAGTACTTC.

The J gene is TRBJ1-1, the V gene TRBV6-5; D is ambiguous. V gave up 5 bases and J gave up 3 bases, with 13 bases separating them. CDR3 length: 14 amino acids. Looked up from germline, CDR1 is MNHEY and CDR2 is SVGAGI. CDR3 nucleotides: TGTGCCAGCAGTCCGACAACCATGGACACTGAAGCTTTCTTT. Protein product: CASSPTTMDTEAFF.

In this sample, this clonotype turned up a few times. V and J are TRBV25-1 and TRBJ1-4; D may be TRBD1 (5 bases). V was trimmed by 2 bases and J by 4 bases, leaving 8 bases between them. Germline values: CDR1 MGHDK, CDR2 SYGVNS. There are 14 residues in the CDR3. CDR3 nucleotide sequence: TGTGCCAGCAGTGAACGGGGGATTAATGAAAAACTGTTTTTT. The encoded protein is CASSERGINEKLFF.